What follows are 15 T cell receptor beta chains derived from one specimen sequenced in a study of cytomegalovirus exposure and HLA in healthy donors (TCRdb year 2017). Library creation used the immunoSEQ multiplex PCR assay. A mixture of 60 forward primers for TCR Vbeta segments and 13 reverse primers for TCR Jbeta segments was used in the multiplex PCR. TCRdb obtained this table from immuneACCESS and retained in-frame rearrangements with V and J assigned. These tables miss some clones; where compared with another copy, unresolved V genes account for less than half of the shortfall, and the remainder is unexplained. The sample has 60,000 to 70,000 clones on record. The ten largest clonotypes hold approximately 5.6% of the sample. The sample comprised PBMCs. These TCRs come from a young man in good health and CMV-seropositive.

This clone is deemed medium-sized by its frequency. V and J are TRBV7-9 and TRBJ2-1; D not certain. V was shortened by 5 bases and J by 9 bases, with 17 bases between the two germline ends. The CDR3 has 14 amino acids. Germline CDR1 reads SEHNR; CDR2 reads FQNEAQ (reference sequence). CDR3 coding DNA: TGTGCCAGCAGCCATGGTGGCCCCGAGGTTGAGCAGTTCTTC. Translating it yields CASSHGGPEVEQFF.

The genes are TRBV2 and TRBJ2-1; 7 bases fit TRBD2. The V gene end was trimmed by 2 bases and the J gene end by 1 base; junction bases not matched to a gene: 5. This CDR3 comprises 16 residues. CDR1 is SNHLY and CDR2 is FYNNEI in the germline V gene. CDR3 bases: TGTGCCAGCAGTGAATCTCTCGGGAGGTCCTACAATGAGCAGTTCTTC. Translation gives CASSESLGRSYNEQFF.

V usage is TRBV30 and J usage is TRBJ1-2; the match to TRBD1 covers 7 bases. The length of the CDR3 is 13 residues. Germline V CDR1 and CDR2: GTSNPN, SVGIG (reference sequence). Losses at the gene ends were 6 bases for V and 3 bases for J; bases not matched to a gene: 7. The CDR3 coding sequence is TGTGCCTGTACAGGGGAGAACGACTATGGCTACACCTTC. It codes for CACTGENDYGYTF.

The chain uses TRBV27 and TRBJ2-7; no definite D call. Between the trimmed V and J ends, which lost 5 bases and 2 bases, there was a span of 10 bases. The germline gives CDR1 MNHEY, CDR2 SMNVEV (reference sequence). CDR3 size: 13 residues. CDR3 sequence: CASSESVAYEQYF. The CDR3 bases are TGTGCCAGCAGTGAATCGGTTGCCTACGAGCAGTACTTC.

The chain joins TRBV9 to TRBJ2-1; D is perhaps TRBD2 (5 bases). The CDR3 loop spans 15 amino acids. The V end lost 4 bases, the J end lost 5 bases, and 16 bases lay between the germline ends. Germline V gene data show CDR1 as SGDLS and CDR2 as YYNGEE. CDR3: CASSPSGGSDNEQFF. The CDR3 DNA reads TGTGCCAGCAGCCCCAGCGGAGGATCCGACAATGAGCAGTTCTTC.

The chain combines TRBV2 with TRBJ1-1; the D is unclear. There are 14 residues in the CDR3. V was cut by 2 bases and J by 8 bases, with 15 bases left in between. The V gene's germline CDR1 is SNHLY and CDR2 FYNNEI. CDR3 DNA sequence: TGTGCCAGCAGTGAAACCAGATTTAATCAAGAAGCTTTCTTT. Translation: CASSETRFNQEAFF.

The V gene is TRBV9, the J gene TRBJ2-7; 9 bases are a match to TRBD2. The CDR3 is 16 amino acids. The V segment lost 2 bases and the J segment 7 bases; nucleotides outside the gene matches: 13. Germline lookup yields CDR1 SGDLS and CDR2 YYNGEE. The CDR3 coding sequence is TGTGCCAGCAGCGTTAGCTGGCGGGAGGGCCCGGGGGAGCAGTACTTC. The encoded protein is CASSVSWREGPGEQYF.

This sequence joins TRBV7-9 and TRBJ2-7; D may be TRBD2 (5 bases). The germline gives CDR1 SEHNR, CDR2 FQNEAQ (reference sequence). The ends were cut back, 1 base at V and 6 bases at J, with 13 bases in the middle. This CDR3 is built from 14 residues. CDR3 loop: CASSLVIEGGEQYF. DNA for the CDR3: TGTGCCAGCAGCTTAGTAATTGAGGGTGGCGAGCAGTACTTC. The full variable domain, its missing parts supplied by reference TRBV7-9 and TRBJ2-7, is DTGVSQNPRHKITKRGQNVTFRCDPISEHNRLYWYRQTLGQGPEFLTYFQNEAQLEKSRLLSDRFSAERPKGSFSTLEIQRTEQGDSAMYLCASSLVIEGGEQYFGPGTRLTVT.

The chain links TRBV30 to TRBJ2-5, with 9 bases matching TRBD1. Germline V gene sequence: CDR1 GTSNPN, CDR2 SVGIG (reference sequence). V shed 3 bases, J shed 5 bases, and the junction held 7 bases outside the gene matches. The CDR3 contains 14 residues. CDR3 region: CAWSRTGGSETQYF. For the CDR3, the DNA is TGTGCCTGGAGCCGAACAGGGGGCAGCGAGACCCAGTACTTC. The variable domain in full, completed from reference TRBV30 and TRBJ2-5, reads SQTIHQWPATLVQPVGSPLSLECTVEGTSNPNLYWYRQAAGRGLQLLFYSVGIGQISSEVPQNLSASRPQDRQFILSSKKLLLSDSGFYLCAWSRTGGSETQYFGPGTRLLVL.

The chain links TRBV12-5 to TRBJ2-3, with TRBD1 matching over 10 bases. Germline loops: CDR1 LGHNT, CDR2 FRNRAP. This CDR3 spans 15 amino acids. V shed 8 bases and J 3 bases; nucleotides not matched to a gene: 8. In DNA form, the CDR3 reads TGTGCTAGTCTAAGGGACAGGGGAGTTACAGATACGCAGTATTTT. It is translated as CASLRDRGVTDTQYF.

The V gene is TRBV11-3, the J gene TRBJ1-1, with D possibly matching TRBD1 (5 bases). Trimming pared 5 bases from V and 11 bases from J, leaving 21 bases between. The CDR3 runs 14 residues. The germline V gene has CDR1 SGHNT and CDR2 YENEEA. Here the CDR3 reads CASSPWGGTYGAFF. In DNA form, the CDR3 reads TGTGCCAGCAGCCCCTGGGGAGGGACTTACGGGGCTTTCTTT.

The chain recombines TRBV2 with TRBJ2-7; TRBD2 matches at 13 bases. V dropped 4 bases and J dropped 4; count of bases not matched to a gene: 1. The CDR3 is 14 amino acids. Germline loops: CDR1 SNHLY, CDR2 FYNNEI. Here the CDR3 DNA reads TGTGCCAGCAGTGGGACTAGCGGGAGATACGAGCAGTACTTC. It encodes CASSGTSGRYEQYF. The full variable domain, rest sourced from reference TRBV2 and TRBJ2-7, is EPEVTQTPSHQVTQMGQEVILRCVPISNHLYFYWYRQILGQKVEFLVSFYNNEISEKSEIFDDQFSVERPDGSNFTLKIRSTKLEDSAMYFCASSGTSGRYEQYFGPGTRLTVT.

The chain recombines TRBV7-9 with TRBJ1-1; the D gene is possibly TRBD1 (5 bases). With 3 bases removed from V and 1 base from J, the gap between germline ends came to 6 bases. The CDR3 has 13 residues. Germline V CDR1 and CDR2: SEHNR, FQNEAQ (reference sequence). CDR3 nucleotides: TGTGCCAGCAGCTTTCAGGGGAACACTGAAGCTTTCTTT. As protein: CASSFQGNTEAFF.

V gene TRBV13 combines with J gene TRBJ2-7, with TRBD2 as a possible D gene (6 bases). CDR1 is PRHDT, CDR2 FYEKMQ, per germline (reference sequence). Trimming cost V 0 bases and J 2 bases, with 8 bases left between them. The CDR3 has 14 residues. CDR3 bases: TGTGCCAGCAGCTTAGGGGGAGGAGCCTACGAGCAGTACTTC. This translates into CASSLGGGAYEQYF.

This CDR3 reads CASSLWQQETQYF. Here the CDR3 DNA reads TGCGCCAGCAGCTTGTGGCAGCAAGAGACCCAGTACTTC. The rearrangement links TRBV5-1 to TRBJ2-5; D gene ambiguous. The germline CDR1 and CDR2 sequences are SGHRS and YFSETQ. The CDR3 runs to 13 residues. Trimming pared 1 base from V and 2 bases from J, leaving 6 bases between.